Below, 28 T cell receptor beta chains from the same sample are listed, as sequenced in a study of T cell repertoires in cytomegalovirus infection. TCRdb reprocessed the reads via MiXCR and lists one record per CDR3 protein. The sample includes about 770,000 distinct CDR3 sequences, 25% to 35% of them seen just once. These receptors' targets are unknown. Sequenced material: cultured CD8+ T cells from PBMCs, taken from culture after CMV antigen stimulation. The origin of the receptors is a human donor in good health (CMV status not recorded). Some clones in this sample may be carry-over from other donors' samples.

This clonotype was observed a single time. The junction does not match germline at one end; this may be a read error. The CDR3 bases are TGTGCCACCGGTGATTTAAACGGCGGGGGGGCCCGAGAGCGAACCGGGGAGCTGTTTTTT. Protein sequence: CATGDLNGGGARERTGELFF. V and J are TRBV24-1 and TRBJ2-2, with 9 bases lining up with TRBD2. The CDR3 length is 20 residues. The germline CDR1 and CDR2 sequences are KGHDR and SFDVKD.

In its sample, this clonotype was seen a few times. The V call is TRBV6-4, the J call TRBJ2-1; tentatively, D is TRBD2 (5 bases). Germline V gene lookup returns CDR1 MRHNA and CDR2 SNTAGT. V was trimmed by 2 bases and J by 0 bases, leaving 29 bases between them. CDR3 length: 22 residues. The CDR3 DNA reads TGTGCCAGCAGTGACCACATATATCAACCCAATAAACCGGGAAGCTCCTACAATGAGCAGTTCTTC. Translated, it gives CASSDHIYQPNKPGSSYNEQFF.

This clonotype has more than one count but fewer than ten. The rearrangement uses TRBV4-1 and TRBJ2-3; the match to TRBD2 covers 11 bases. V gave up 1 base and J gave up 2 bases; unmatched junction bases: 8. The CDR3 consists of 18 residues. Germline CDR1 and CDR2: MGHRA and YSYEKL. CDR3: CASSQVYLAGGPTDTQYF. In DNA form, the CDR3 reads TGCGCCAGCAGCCAAGTTTACCTAGCGGGGGGACCCACAGATACGCAGTATTTT.

The sample holds a few counts of this clonotype. The chain recombines TRBV24-1 with TRBJ2-1; D gene uncertain. V lost 1 base to trimming and J lost 1 base, with 4 bases between them. Germline-derived CDR1 and CDR2 are KGHDR and SFDVKD. The CDR3 contains 14 residues. The CDR3, as DNA: TGTGCCACCAGTGATTTAGATTCCTACAATGAGCAGTTCTTC. Translation gives CATSDLDSYNEQFF.

This clonotype was counted only a few times. The chain couples TRBV2 to TRBJ1-2; 8 nucleotides match TRBD1. Germline V gene sequence: CDR1 SNHLY, CDR2 FYNNEI. With 3 bases clipped from V and 6 bases from J, the junction kept 9 bases outside the gene matches. CDR3 length: 15 amino acids. CDR3 in amino acids: CASSEAGGNSDGYTF. The CDR3 coding sequence is TGTGCCAGCAGTGAGGCAGGGGGCAATAGCGATGGCTACACCTTC.

The rearrangement joins TRBV29-1 to TRBJ1-2, with D maybe TRBD1 (6 bases). Trimming left V 6 bases short and J 0 bases short, with 14 bases between. CDR3 size: 14 residues. Germline V CDR1 and CDR2: SQVTM, ANQGSEA. The DNA for the CDR3 is TGCAGCGTGGATTACAGGGCTCCTAACTATGGCTACACCTTC. Translated, it gives CSVDYRAPNYGYTF.

The chain joins TRBV7-8 to TRBJ2-7; D is possibly TRBD1 (6 bases). CDR3 size: 13 residues. CDR1 and CDR2 (germline): SGHVS, FQNEAQ. V lost 5 bases to trimming and J lost 3 bases, with 11 bases between them. The CDR3 protein is CASSLGTLYEQYV. CDR3 nucleotide sequence: TGTGCCAGCAGCCTAGGGACACTCTACGAGCAGTACGTC.

This clonotype was detected only a few times. The chain links TRBV28 to TRBJ2-2, with 10 bases matching TRBD1. The germline V gene encodes CDR1 MDHEN and CDR2 SYDVKM. The junction had 22 bases not matched to a gene; V was cut back by 6 bases and J by 0 bases. The CDR3 contains 22 residues. The CDR3 is CASSIPTHRDRGLGPNTGELFF. Here the CDR3 DNA reads TGTGCCAGCAGCATTCCAACGCACCGGGACAGGGGTTTGGGCCCGAACACCGGGGAGCTGTTTTTT.

V gene TRBV6-5 combines with J gene TRBJ2-5; 10 nucleotides align to TRBD1. Germline loops: CDR1 MNHEY, CDR2 SVGAGI. V shed 6 bases and J 5 bases; nucleotides not matched to a gene: 9. The CDR3 length is 15 residues. The CDR3 here is CASRLGTGESETQYF. The CDR3 DNA follows: TGTGCCAGCAGGCTAGGGACAGGGGAATCGGAGACCCAGTACTTC.

The CDR3 DNA is TGTGCCAGCAGCTTCGGATCGGGCACCGGGGAGCTGTTTTTT. Translation gives CASSFGSGTGELFF. The chain couples TRBV5-6 to TRBJ2-2; D is unresolved. Deletions cut 2 bases from V and 4 bases from J, with 9 bases between. Germline V gene sequence: CDR1 SGHDT, CDR2 YYEEEE. CDR3 length: 14 amino acids. Filled out from reference TRBV5-6 and TRBJ2-2, the complete variable domain reads DAGVTQSPTHLIKTRGQQVTLRCSPKSGHDTVSWYQQALGQGPQFIFQYYEEEERQRGNFPDRFSGHQFPNYSSELNVNALLLGDSALYLCASSFGSGTGELFFGEGSRLTVL.

Only a few counts were recorded for this clonotype. One end of the junction is discordant with germline, which a read error may explain. V and J are TRBV10-3 and TRBJ1-4; 8 nucleotides align to TRBD1. Per germline, CDR1 ENHRY and CDR2 SYGVKD. The CDR3 spans 16 residues. CDR3 protein: CAISESGTGVNEKLFF. The DNA of the CDR3 is TGTGCCATCAGCGAGTCCGGGACAGGAGTTAATGAAAAACTGTTTTTT.

The rearrangement uses TRBV27 and TRBJ2-3; no clear D. V was clipped by 4 bases and J by 1 base, with 6 bases between them. The CDR3 spans 13 residues. Per germline, CDR1 MNHEY and CDR2 SMNVEV (reference sequence). CDR3 residues: CASSSLRTDTQYF. The CDR3 DNA reads TGTGCCAGCAGTTCCCTGCGCACAGATACGCAGTATTTT.

The chain links TRBV7-9 to TRBJ2-3; 13 bases agree with TRBD2. The V gene's germline CDR1 is SEHNR and CDR2 FQNEAQ (reference sequence). The trim removed 5 bases at V and 1 base at J, leaving 6 bases unmatched. This CDR3 comprises 17 residues. The CDR3 DNA follows: TGTGCCAGCAGCCCGACTAGCGGGGGGCCCCGCACAGATACGCAGTATTTT. Translating it yields CASSPTSGGPRTDTQYF.

The chain uses TRBV6-1 and TRBJ1-6; D ambiguous. The V end was cut by 0 bases, the J end by 7 bases, with 16 bases between. CDR1 MNHNS and CDR2 SASEGT come from the germline V gene. This CDR3 spans 17 amino acids. CDR3 coding DNA: TGTGCCAGCAGTGAAGCCCCTCGCGCGGGTGGGAATTCACCCCTCCACTTT. Translating gives CASSEAPRAGGNSPLHF.

This clonotype has just a few counts. The V call is TRBV4-1, the J call TRBJ1-2; D perhaps matches TRBD1 (6 bases). The CDR3 runs 14 residues. The germline CDR1 and CDR2 sequences are MGHRA and YSYEKL. Between the trimmed V and J ends, which lost 1 base and 5 bases, there was a span of 11 bases. CDR3 sequence: CASSQVGQTYGYTF. In nucleotides, the CDR3 is TGCGCCAGCAGCCAAGTCGGACAGACTTATGGCTACACCTTC.

This chain links TRBV12-5 with TRBJ2-3; 9 positions match TRBD1. V gave up 6 bases and J gave up 2 bases; unmatched junction bases: 9. This CDR3 is built from 16 residues. Looked up from germline, CDR1 is LGHNT and CDR2 is FRNRAP. CDR3 sequence (DNA): TGTGCTAGTGGCCTCCTACAGGGGGCCGACACAGATACGCAGTATTTT. Translating it yields CASGLLQGADTDTQYF.

This clonotype was counted once. J is TRBJ2-5 and V is TRBV18; D not certain. With 3 bases removed from V and 9 bases from J, the gap between germline ends came to 14 bases. This CDR3 is 13 amino acids long. CDR1 is KGHSH, CDR2 LQKENI, per germline. As DNA, the CDR3 is TGTGCCAGCTCACCCCCAGGCGGAACGGCCCAGTACTTC. It encodes CASSPPGGTAQYF. Full variable domain (rest looked up from reference TRBV18 and TRBJ2-5): NAGVMQNPRHLVRRRGQEARLRCSPMKGHSHVYWYRQLPEEGLKFMVYLQKENIIDESGMPKERFSAEFPKEGPSILRIQQVVRGDSAAYFCASSPPGGTAQYFGPGTRLLVL.

This clonotype was picked up a small number of times. The V and J genes are TRBV29-1 and TRBJ1-1, with D maybe TRBD1 (5 bases). Looked up from germline, CDR1 is SQVTM and CDR2 is ANQGSEA. CDR3 size: 12 residues. The germline V and J ends were trimmed by 7 bases and 4 bases, with 13 bases remaining between them. CDR3 nucleotide sequence: TGCAGCGCGGTGGGGGTTTTCACTGAAGCTTTCTTT. Its protein is CSAVGVFTEAFF.

This clonotype was observed a handful of times. V is TRBV11-1 and J is TRBJ1-1; D gene ambiguous. The V gene lost 6 bases and the J gene lost 7 bases, with 12 bases spanning the gap. The CDR3 is 12 residues long. Germline CDR1 SGHAT, CDR2 FQDESV (reference sequence). CDR3 sequence (DNA): TGTGCCAGCAGAAACGACTTATTTGAAGCTTTCTTT. Amino acid sequence: CASRNDLFEAFF. Together with reference TRBV11-1 and TRBJ1-1, the CDR3 gives the full variable domain: EAEVAQSPRYKITEKSQAVAFWCDPISGHATLYWYRQILGQGPELLVQFQDESVVDDSQLPKDRFSAERLKGVDSTLKIQPAELGDSAMYLCASRNDLFEAFFGQGTRLTVV.

V and J are TRBV7-4 and TRBJ1-2, with 9 bases identical to TRBD1. From germline, CDR1 is SGHVT and CDR2 SQSDAQ. CDR3 length: 14 residues. Losses at the gene ends were 6 bases for V and 8 bases for J; bases not matched to a gene: 10. CDR3 bases: TGTGCCAGCAGTCTCGGGAAGGACAGGGGCGGCTACACCTTC. It codes for CASSLGKDRGGYTF. Variable domain in full (rest from reference TRBV7-4 and TRBJ1-2): GAGVSQSPRYKVAKRGRDVALRCDSISGHVTLYWYRQTLGQGSEVLTYSQSDAQRDKSGRPSGRFSAERPERSVSTLKIQRTEQGDSAVYLCASSLGKDRGGYTFGSGTRLTVV.

This clonotype occurred a few times. In DNA form, the CDR3 reads TGTGCCAGCAGCCACACAAGTTACGAGCAGTACTTC. This translates into CASSHTSYEQYF. The chain combines TRBV7-2 with TRBJ2-7; D gene ambiguous. Germline V CDR1 and CDR2: SGHTA, FQGNSA. The CDR3 is made up of 12 amino acids. The V and J ends lost 5 bases and 4 bases respectively, with 9 bases between them.

This chain joins TRBV15 and TRBJ2-3; 9 bases line up with TRBD2. CDR1 is LNHNV, CDR2 YYDKDF, per germline (reference sequence). V gave up 0 bases and J gave up 0 bases; unmatched junction bases: 13. This CDR3 comprises 20 residues. In nucleotides, the CDR3 is TGTGCCACCAGCAGAGATCAGGGGAGCGGGGGGTTTCCTAGCACAGATACGCAGTATTTT. Its translation is CATSRDQGSGGFPSTDTQYF.

The gene calls are TRBV12-5 and TRBJ2-1; D gene ambiguous. Germline V gene lookup returns CDR1 LGHNT and CDR2 FRNRAP. Trimming took 5 bases from V and 6 from J, leaving 20 bases between them. The CDR3 has 16 amino acids. The CDR3: CASGLQPVPPGNEQFF. The CDR3 bases are TGTGCTAGTGGTCTACAACCCGTCCCACCCGGCAATGAGCAGTTCTTC.

In this sample, this clonotype turned up many times. The chain links TRBV7-2 to TRBJ1-6; unclear D gene. Trimming removed 4 bases at V and 9 bases at J, with 4 bases between. The germline V gene has CDR1 SGHTA and CDR2 FQGNSA. CDR3 length: 11 residues. The CDR3 reads CASSSISPLHF. CDR3 DNA sequence: TGTGCCAGCAGCTCGATTTCACCCCTCCACTTT.

This clonotype was seen a handful of times. The chain has TRBV7-9 and TRBJ1-1; D is unclear. With 5 bases removed from V and 10 bases from J, the gap between germline ends came to 14 bases. CDR1 and CDR2 from the germline V gene are SEHNR and FQNEAQ (reference sequence). CDR3 size: 12 residues. The CDR3 DNA reads TGTGCCAGCAGCCGGGATGGAGAAGGAGCTTTCTTT. The encoded protein is CASSRDGEGAFF.

The V call is TRBV27, the J call TRBJ2-2, with 11 bases aligning to TRBD1. The V gene end was trimmed by 6 bases and the J gene end by 8 bases; junction bases not matched to a gene: 5. Germline V gene lookup returns CDR1 MNHEY and CDR2 SMNVEV (reference sequence). The CDR3 consists of 14 residues. The CDR3 loop is CASSVGTGGGELFF. CDR3 coding DNA: TGTGCCAGCAGCGTCGGGACAGGGGGGGGGGAGCTGTTTTTT.

This rearrangement joins TRBV19 to TRBJ2-2, with D tentatively TRBD1 (5 bases). V shed 3 bases and J shed 7 bases, with 12 bases lying between them. The CDR3 spans 14 residues. Germline-derived CDR1 and CDR2 are LNHDA and SQIVND (reference sequence). The CDR3 reads CASSIPGWVGELFF. The CDR3 DNA is TGTGCCAGTAGTATCCCAGGGTGGGTCGGGGAGCTGTTTTTT.

The chain carries TRBV12-3 or TRBV12-4 and TRBJ1-5; TRBD1 is a possible D gene (5 bases). The CDR3 totals 16 residues. V gave up 5 bases and J gave up 3 bases, with 17 bases separating them. The CDR3 bases are TGTGCCAGCAGTATGGCGGGGGACGGAGCCAATCAGCCCCAGCATTTT. Protein sequence: CASSMAGDGANQPQHF.